What follows are 21 T cell receptor beta chains derived from one specimen sequenced in a study of blood T cell repertoires in COVID-19. Profiled with immunoSEQ multiplex PCR; TCRdb holds only in-frame clones, not every one. Altogether fewer than 250,000 clones are present, approximately 90% being singletons, with the ten largest covering roughly 0.7%. Specimen: peripheral blood. The receptor source for this set is a man aged 35-49 years with acute or convalescent COVID-19.

The chain uses TRBV27 and TRBJ2-2; 11 bases are shared with TRBD2. CDR3 length equals 18 residues. V shed 6 bases and J 5 bases; nucleotides not matched to a gene: 14. Germline values: CDR1 MNHEY, CDR2 SMNVEV (reference sequence). CDR3 residues: CASSVTSGIGRRTGELFF. The CDR3 nucleotides read TGTGCCAGCAGCGTGACTAGCGGGATAGGGCGACGGACCGGGGAGCTGTTTTTT.

The chain links TRBV3-1 (or the pseudogene TRBV3-2) to TRBJ1-2, with TRBD1 as a possible D gene (5 bases). The V end was cut by 1 base, the J end by 10 bases, with 10 bases between. This CDR3 contains 12 residues. Germline CDR1 reads LGHDT; CDR2 reads YNNKEL (reference sequence). CDR3 bases: TGTGCCAGCAGCCAAGTCGCGACAGACTACACCTTC. Translated: CASSQVATDYTF.

J is TRBJ1-6 and V is TRBV7-2; D may be TRBD1 (6 bases). CDR1 SGHTA and CDR2 FQGNSA come from the germline V gene. The CDR3 has 16 amino acids. The V end lost 1 base, the J end lost 5 bases, and 12 bases lay between the germline ends. CDR3 protein: CASSLDLTGNNSPLHF. The CDR3 DNA is TGTGCCAGCAGCTTAGACTTGACAGGAAATAATTCACCCCTCCACTTT. Complete variable domain (other parts from reference TRBV7-2 and TRBJ1-6): GAGVSQSPSNKVTEKGKDVELRCDPISGHTALYWYRQSLGQGLEFLIYFQGNSAPDKSGLPSDRFSAERTGGSVSTLTIQRTQQEDSAVYLCASSLDLTGNNSPLHFGNGTRLTVT.

The sample holds one count of this clone. The CDR3 DNA follows: TGCGCCAGCAGGGCGACAGGGGATCAGCCCCAGCATTTT. The encoded protein is CASRATGDQPQHF. The chain uses TRBV10-2 and TRBJ1-5; 8 bases line up with TRBD1. Germline V lookup: CDR1 WSHSY, CDR2 SAAADI. This CDR3 has 13 residues. Trimming took 6 bases from V and 5 from J; bases not matched to a gene: 3.

The chain recombines TRBV29-1 with TRBJ2-1, with 12 bases fitting TRBD1. Germline lookup yields CDR1 SQVTM and CDR2 ANQGSEA. With V trimmed by 4 bases and J by 8 bases, 3 bases remained unmatched. CDR3 length equals 13 residues. The CDR3 region has the DNA TGCAGCGTTGGGGGACAGGGGGCTGATGAGCAGTTCTTC. It translates to CSVGGQGADEQFF.

The V gene is TRBV27, the J gene TRBJ2-1; TRBD2 aligns across 8 bases. Trimming at V came to 5 bases and at J to 0 bases, leaving 3 bases not matched to a gene. Germline CDR1 is MNHEY and CDR2 is SMNVEV (reference sequence). The CDR3 contains 15 residues. CDR3 nucleotide sequence: TGTGCCAGCAGTCCCGGGACTAGCTCCTACAATGAGCAGTTCTTC. This translates into CASSPGTSSYNEQFF.

This chain uses TRBV30 with TRBJ2-7; 10 positions agree with TRBD1. V lost 3 bases and J lost 6; bases outside the gene matches: 2. CDR1 and CDR2 from the germline V gene are GTSNPN and SVGIG (reference sequence). The CDR3 is 12 amino acids. This chain's CDR3 is CAWRGTGVEQYF. CDR3 DNA: TGTGCCTGGAGAGGGACAGGGGTCGAGCAGTACTTC.

The CDR3 protein is CASRQSSTNEKLFF. CDR3 nucleotides: TGTGCCAGCAGACAATCTTCAACTAATGAAAAACTGTTTTTT. V is TRBV7-2 and J is TRBJ1-4; D not certain. This CDR3 has 14 residues. Germline V gives CDR1 SGHTA, CDR2 FQGNSA. V lost 6 bases, J lost 0 bases, and 8 bases lay in between.

This rearrangement joins TRBV15 to TRBJ2-7; D unclear. Per the germline V gene, CDR1 is LNHNV and CDR2 is YYDKDF (reference sequence). V was cut by 0 bases and J by 6 bases, with 12 bases left in between. This CDR3 spans 14 amino acids. The CDR3 is CATSRERRPGEQYF. DNA for the CDR3: TGTGCCACCAGCAGAGAGCGCCGGCCGGGCGAGCAGTACTTC.

This clone was detected once. V is TRBV7-6 and J is TRBJ2-6, with unresolved D. CDR3 size: 15 residues. CDR1 is SGHVS and CDR2 is FNYEAQ in the germline V gene. V lost 5 bases and J lost 3, with 11 bases in between. CDR3 nucleotide sequence: TGTGCCAGCAGCCCCGAGGATTTTGGGGCCAACGTCCTGACTTTC. Protein: CASSPEDFGANVLTF.

The rearrangement uses TRBV5-8 and TRBJ2-7; tentative D call: TRBD1 (5 bases). V shed 0 bases and J shed 10 bases, with 14 bases lying between them. Germline values: CDR1 SGHTS, CDR2 YDEGEE. The CDR3 totals 13 residues. CDR3: CASSLAARGRQYF. For the CDR3, the DNA is TGTGCCAGCAGCTTGGCCGCTAGGGGAAGACAGTACTTC.

This clone was found a few times. The CDR3 here is CASSFDRAEKLFF. DNA of the CDR3: TGTGCCAGCAGTTTTGACAGGGCTGAAAAACTGTTTTTT. The rearrangement uses TRBV28 and TRBJ1-4, with 7 bases identical to TRBD1. After removal of 3 bases from V and 7 bases from J, the junction contained 2 bases not matched to a gene. Germline V gene sequence: CDR1 MDHEN, CDR2 SYDVKM. The CDR3 runs to 13 residues.

Written as DNA, the CDR3 is TGTGCCAGCAGTTTTTTGGACAGGGGGACCTACGAGCAGTACTTC. This sequence encodes CASSFLDRGTYEQYF. The rearrangement links TRBV28 to TRBJ2-7; 10 bases align to TRBD1. Looked up from germline, CDR1 is MDHEN and CDR2 is SYDVKM. The V and J ends lost 3 bases and 2 bases, in that order; junction bases with no gene match: 4. This CDR3 region has 15 residues.

This clone was seen a single time. This chain's CDR3 is CASSSRTSGSYEQYF. DNA of the CDR3: TGTGCCAGCAGTTCCCGGACTAGCGGCTCCTACGAGCAGTACTTC. The chain recombines TRBV28 with TRBJ2-7; 10 nucleotides agree with TRBD2. The J segment lost 0 bases and the V segment lost 4 bases, leaving 3 bases of the junction unmatched. The CDR3 spans 15 residues. Germline CDR1 and CDR2: MDHEN and SYDVKM.

There are a few counts of this clone. This chain links TRBV19 with TRBJ2-3; 9 nucleotides agree with TRBD2. The germline gives CDR1 LNHDA, CDR2 SQIVND (reference sequence). The V gene end was trimmed by 3 bases and the J gene end by 2 bases; junction bases not matched to a gene: 6. CDR3 length: 16 residues. This CDR3 is CASSIRASGATDTQYF. The CDR3 DNA reads as TGTGCCAGTAGTATCCGGGCTAGCGGGGCCACAGATACGCAGTATTTT.

The V and J genes are TRBV2 and TRBJ1-2; D is uncertain. CDR3 length: 15 amino acids. Germline values: CDR1 SNHLY, CDR2 FYNNEI. V was clipped by 3 bases and J by 3 bases, with 14 bases between them. Written as DNA, the CDR3 is TGTGCCAGCAGTGATTGGCAGGCAGGATACTATGGCTACACCTTC. Translating it yields CASSDWQAGYYGYTF.

This sequence joins TRBV19 and TRBJ2-7, with 10 nucleotides matching TRBD2. The ends lost 5 bases at V and 3 bases at J; junction bases unmatched: 4. Germline V CDR1 and CDR2: LNHDA, SQIVND (reference sequence). The CDR3 length is 14 residues. This CDR3 is CASSGASGSYEQYF. In DNA, the CDR3 is TGTGCCAGTAGTGGGGCTAGCGGGAGCTACGAGCAGTACTTC.

This clone has more than one count but fewer than ten. This rearrangement joins TRBV7-2 to TRBJ1-2, with 12 bases that match TRBD1. The junction had 6 bases not matched to a gene; V was cut back by 5 bases and J by 8 bases. The CDR3 extends over 14 amino acids. Germline loops: CDR1 SGHTA, CDR2 FQGNSA. The CDR3: CASSQGQGAQGYTF. The DNA for the CDR3 is TGTGCCAGCAGCCAGGGACAGGGGGCGCAGGGCTACACCTTC.

The chain couples TRBV7-2 to TRBJ2-1; 8 bases align to TRBD2. The junction had 6 bases not matched to a gene; V was cut back by 11 bases and J by 3 bases. CDR1 is SGHTA, CDR2 FQGNSA, per germline. The CDR3 is made up of 13 amino acids. Here the CDR3 DNA reads TGTGCCCTGATGACTAGCGACTACAATGAGCAGTTCTTC. It codes for CALMTSDYNEQFF.

The J gene is TRBJ1-3, the V gene TRBV6-6; D remains ambiguous. The CDR3 covers 16 residues. Trimming pared 10 bases from V and 1 base from J, leaving 20 bases between. CDR1 and CDR2 (germline): MNHNY, SVGAGI (reference sequence). CDR3: CAILGESVFSGNTIYF. CDR3 bases: TGTGCCATTCTCGGTGAAAGCGTCTTTTCTGGAAACACCATATATTTT.

This chain uses TRBV4-3 with TRBJ1-2; D remains unclear. V was cut by 0 bases and J by 0 bases, with 5 bases left in between. The CDR3 consists of 14 residues. CDR1 is LGHNA and CDR2 is YSLEER in the germline V gene. DNA of the CDR3: TGCGCCAGCAGCCAAGAATTAGCTAACTATGGCTACACCTTC. Amino acid sequence: CASSQELANYGYTF.